The clone carrying this TCR beta chain was found a few times. Its antigen is not known. The CDR3 spans 15 residues. Germline V gene data show CDR1 as MNHEY and CDR2 as SMNVEV (reference sequence). With 3 bases removed from V and 1 base from J, the gap between germline ends came to 12 bases. The data were taken from a study of beta chain features in type 1 diabetes. The study, taken as a whole, reports: In all four CD4+ subsets, TCRB CDR3 length was significantly, moderately reduced in type 1 diabetes. Shorter templates may be favored by PCR, equally so in patients and controls. There was a possibility that cDNA sequencing over-represented cells with high TCR expression.

Researchers reported sorting CD4+ naive, central memory, regulatory and stem cell-like memory cells via CD45RO/CCR7/CD25/CD127/CD95/CD27. Populations obtained by sorting all exceeded 95% purity. Since all of the isolated RNA was reverse transcribed, expressed TCRB transcripts were what got sequenced. The table came from immunoSEQ multiplex PCR; TCRdb's copy has only in-frame clones and leaves some out. This sample has 600,000 or so clones; around an eighth occur once, and the top ten carry less than 0.04%. Sequenced material: naive CD4+ T cells from blood. This receptor was identified in a man between 18 and 35 years old with type 1 diabetes. The chain couples TRBV27 to TRBJ1-1, with a possible D match to TRBD1 (6 bases). In nucleotides, the CDR3 is TGTGCCAGCAGTTTCTGGGGGGCTACGAACACTGAAGCTTTCTTT. Amino acid sequence: CASSFWGATNTEAFF.